The table lists the clone carrying this T cell receptor beta chain with a few counts. This CDR3 spans 17 amino acids. The V and J ends lost 1 base and 9 bases, in that order; junction bases with no gene match: 14. The germline V gene encodes CDR1 SGHAT and CDR2 FQNNGV. The source of the sample is a study of blood T cell repertoires in COVID-19. Clones were read by immunoSEQ multiplex PCR, and TCRdb kept only the in-frame ones, dropping some. The sample lists some 190,000 clones, 70% to 90% occurring once. The source material was peripheral blood. The source of this sequence is a human donor with active or convalescent COVID-19. The donor label of this sample is uncertain. J is TRBJ2-1 and V is TRBV11-2; 8 bases fit TRBD2. CDR3 residues: CASSLVFSGGPHGEQFF. The CDR3 region has the DNA TGTGCCAGCAGCTTAGTATTCAGCGGGGGACCACATGGTGAGCAGTTCTTC.